This T cell receptor (beta chain) emerged from a study of blood T cell repertoires in COVID-19. At the level of the study: Some COVID-19 samples were acute and others convalescent; all came from the United States, Italy and Spain.

The CDR3 is 13 residues long. Losses at the gene ends were 4 bases for V and 8 bases for J; bases not matched to a gene: 8. Germline loops: CDR1 SGHRS, CDR2 YFSETQ. This table comes from immunoSEQ multiplex PCR, and its TCRdb copy is limited to in-frame clones, with some not included. Counted here are more than 100,000 clones, 85% occurring once; the ten biggest clones make up approximately 11%. The sequence derives from a man older than 75 with acute or convalescent COVID-19. The specimen was peripheral blood. This sequence joins TRBV5-1 and TRBJ1-2, with TRBD1 matching 7 bases. The CDR3: CASSSTGADGYTF. Written as DNA, the CDR3 is TGCGCCAGCAGCAGTACAGGGGCTGACGGCTACACCTTC.